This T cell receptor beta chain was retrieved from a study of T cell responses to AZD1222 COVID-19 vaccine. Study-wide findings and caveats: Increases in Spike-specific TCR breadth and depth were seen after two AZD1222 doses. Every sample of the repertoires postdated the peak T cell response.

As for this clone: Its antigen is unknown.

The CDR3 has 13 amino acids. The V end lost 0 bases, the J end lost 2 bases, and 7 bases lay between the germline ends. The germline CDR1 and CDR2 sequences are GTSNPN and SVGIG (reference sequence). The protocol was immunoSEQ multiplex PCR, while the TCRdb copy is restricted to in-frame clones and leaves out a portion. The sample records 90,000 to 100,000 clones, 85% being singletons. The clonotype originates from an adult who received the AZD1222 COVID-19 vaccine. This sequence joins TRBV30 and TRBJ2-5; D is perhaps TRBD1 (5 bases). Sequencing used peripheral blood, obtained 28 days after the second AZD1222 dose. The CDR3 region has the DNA TGTGCCTGGAGTGTGACAGCGCAAGAGACCCAGTACTTC. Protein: CAWSVTAQETQYF.